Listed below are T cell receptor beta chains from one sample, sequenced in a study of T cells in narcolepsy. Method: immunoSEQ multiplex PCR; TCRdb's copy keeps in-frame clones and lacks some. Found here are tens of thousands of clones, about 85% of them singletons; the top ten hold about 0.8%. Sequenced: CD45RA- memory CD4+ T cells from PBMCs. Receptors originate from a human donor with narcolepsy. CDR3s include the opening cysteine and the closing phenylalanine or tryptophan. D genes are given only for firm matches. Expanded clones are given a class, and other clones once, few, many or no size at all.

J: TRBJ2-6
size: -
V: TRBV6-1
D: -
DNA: TGTGCCAGCACGCGGTATGGGGCCAACGTCCTGACTTTC
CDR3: CASTRYGANVLTF

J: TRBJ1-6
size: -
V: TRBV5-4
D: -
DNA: TGTGCCAGCAGCCGTGGCGAGGGCTATAATTCACCCCTCCACTTT
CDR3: CASSRGEGYNSPLHF

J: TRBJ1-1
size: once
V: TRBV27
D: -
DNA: TGTGCCAGCAGTTTTGGTAGTGGCACTGAAGCTTTCTTT
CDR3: CASSFGSGTEAFF

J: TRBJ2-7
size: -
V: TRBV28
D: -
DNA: TGTGCCAGCAGTTTAGGGGAACGGGTGAACAAGTACTTC
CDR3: CASSLGERVNKYF

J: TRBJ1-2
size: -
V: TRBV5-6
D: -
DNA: TGTGCCAGCCGGGCAGGCATAATTGTAGGCTACACCTTC
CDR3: CASRAGIIVGYTF

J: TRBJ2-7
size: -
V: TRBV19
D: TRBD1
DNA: TGTGCCAGTACTCGAGGCGGGACAGGAGGCTACGAGCAGTACTTC
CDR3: CASTRGGTGGYEQYF

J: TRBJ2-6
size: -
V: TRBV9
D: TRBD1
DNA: TGTGCCAGCAGCGTATCCGGGACAGCCCACTCTGGGGCCAACGTCCTGACTTTC
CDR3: CASSVSGTAHSGANVLTF

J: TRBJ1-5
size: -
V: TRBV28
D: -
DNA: TGTGCCAGCAGGGACACTTTACCCACTCAGCCCCAGCATTTT
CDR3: CASRDTLPTQPQHF

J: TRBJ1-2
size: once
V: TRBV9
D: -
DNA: TGTGCCAGCAGCGCCCGCGGCGGTACCTCACCCCTGTTAGGAGGCTACACCTTC
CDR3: CASSARGGTSPLLGGYTF

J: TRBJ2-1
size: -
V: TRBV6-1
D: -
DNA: TGTGCCAGCAGGGAGGGGGCGCGGAATGAGCAGTTCTTC
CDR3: CASREGARNEQFF

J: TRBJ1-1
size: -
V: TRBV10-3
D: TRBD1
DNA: TGTGCCATCAGCGGGGACAGGGGGCGGTCCGACACTGAAGCTTTCTTT
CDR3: CAISGDRGRSDTEAFF

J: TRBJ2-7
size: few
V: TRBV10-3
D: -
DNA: TGTGCCATCAGTGTCCGCGGGGGCAAGACCTACGAGCAGTACTTC
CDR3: CAISVRGGKTYEQYF

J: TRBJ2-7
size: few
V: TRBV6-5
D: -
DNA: TGTGCCAGCAGTTACTCCCCCCAGGGCGGCTCCTACGAGCAGTACTTC
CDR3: CASSYSPQGGSYEQYF

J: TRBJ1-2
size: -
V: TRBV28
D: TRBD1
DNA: TGTGCCAGCAGGAAAGGGACAGGGAAGAGTGGCTACACCTTC
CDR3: CASRKGTGKSGYTF

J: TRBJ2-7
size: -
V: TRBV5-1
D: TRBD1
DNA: TGCGCCAGCAGCGGACAGGGCCCCTACGAGCAGTACTTC
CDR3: CASSGQGPYEQYF

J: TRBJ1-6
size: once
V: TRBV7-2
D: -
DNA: TGTGCCAGCAGCTTAGAATTCGATTCACCCCTCCACTTT
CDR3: CASSLEFDSPLHF

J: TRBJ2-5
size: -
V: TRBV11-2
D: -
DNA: TGTGCCAGCAGCTCCTCACAGTCCCGAGGCAGGACTCCCGGGACCCAGTACTTC
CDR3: CASSSSQSRGRTPGTQYF

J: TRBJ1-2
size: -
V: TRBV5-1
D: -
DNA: TGCGCCAGCAGCTTGGTAGAGGGGGAAGGTAACTATGGCTACACCTTC
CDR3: CASSLVEGEGNYGYTF

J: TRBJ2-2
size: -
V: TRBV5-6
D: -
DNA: TGTGCCAGCAGCTTGATGGGGAACACCGGGGAGCTGTTTTTT
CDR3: CASSLMGNTGELFF

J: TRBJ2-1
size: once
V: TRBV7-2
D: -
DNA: TGTGCCAGCAGCTCCACGGGGAATGAGCAGTTCTTC
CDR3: CASSSTGNEQFF

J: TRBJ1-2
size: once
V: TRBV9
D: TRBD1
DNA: TGTGCCAGCAGCGCAGGGGACAGGGAAGGAGGCTACACCTTC
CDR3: CASSAGDREGGYTF

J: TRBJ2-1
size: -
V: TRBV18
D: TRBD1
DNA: TGTGCCAGCACCGCGAGCCGGGACAGGCGCCACAATGAGCAGTTCTTC
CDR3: CASTASRDRRHNEQFF

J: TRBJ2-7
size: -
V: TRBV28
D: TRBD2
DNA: TGTGCCAGCAGACCGGCAGGATTTTTAGCGGGAGGGGACTCCTACGAGCAGTACTTC
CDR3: CASRPAGFLAGGDSYEQYF

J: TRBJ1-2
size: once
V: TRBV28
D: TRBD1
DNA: TGTGCCAGCAGTTTCTTGACCGACAGGGGTGGCTACACCTTC
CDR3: CASSFLTDRGGYTF

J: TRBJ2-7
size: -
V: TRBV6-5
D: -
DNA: TGTGCCAGCAGTTTGGTCTACGAGCAGTACTTC
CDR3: CASSLVYEQYF

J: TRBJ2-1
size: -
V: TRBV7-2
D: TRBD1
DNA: TGTGCCAGCAGGGTACAGGGGTTAGGCTACAATGAGCAGTTCTTC
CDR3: CASRVQGLGYNEQFF

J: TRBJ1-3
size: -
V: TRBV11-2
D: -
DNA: TGTGCCAGCAGCCCGGCCTCTGGAAACACCATATATTTT
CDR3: CASSPASGNTIYF

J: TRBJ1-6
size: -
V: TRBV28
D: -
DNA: TGTGCCAGCAGTTTACCAGATAATTCACCCCTCCACTTT
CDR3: CASSLPDNSPLHF

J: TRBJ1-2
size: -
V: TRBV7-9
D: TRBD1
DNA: TGTGCCAGCAGCTCGCAACCGGGACAGGGCTACACCTTC
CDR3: CASSSQPGQGYTF

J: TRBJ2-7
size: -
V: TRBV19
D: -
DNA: TGTGCCAGTAGTACGTTAGCGGATACCTACGAGCAGTACTTC
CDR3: CASSTLADTYEQYF

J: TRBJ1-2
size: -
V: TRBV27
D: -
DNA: TGTGCCAGCAGTTTATCAAAGGGGCGCGGCTACACCTTC
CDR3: CASSLSKGRGYTF

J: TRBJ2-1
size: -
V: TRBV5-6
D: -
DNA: TGTGCCAGCAGCCTACTCGTAGGCTCCTACAATGAGCAGTTCTTC
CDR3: CASSLLVGSYNEQFF

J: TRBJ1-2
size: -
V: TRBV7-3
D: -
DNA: TGTGCCAGCAGCTTAGTCTGGGGGCCTAGGACCTTC
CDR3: CASSLVWGPRTF

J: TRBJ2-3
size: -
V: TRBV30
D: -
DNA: TGTGCCTGGAGTCCCCCCCGGGCAGGCACAGATACGCAGTATTTT
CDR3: CAWSPPRAGTDTQYF

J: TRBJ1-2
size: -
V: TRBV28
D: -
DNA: TGTGCCAGCAGGCGAGGAAAAAGTTTATTTGGCTACACCTTC
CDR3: CASRRGKSLFGYTF

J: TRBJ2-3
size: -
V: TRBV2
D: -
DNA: TGTGCCAGCAGTCTCCGACAGACAGATACGCAGTATTTT
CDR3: CASSLRQTDTQYF

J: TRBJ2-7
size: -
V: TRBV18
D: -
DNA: TGTGCCAGCTCACCCAATCAACCGGGCGCCTCCTACGAGCAGTACTTC
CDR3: CASSPNQPGASYEQYF

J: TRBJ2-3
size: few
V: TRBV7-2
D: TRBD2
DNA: TGTGCCAGCAGCCGACGTGGGGGGACGGGAGGGAGCACAGATACGCAGTATTTT
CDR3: CASSRRGGTGGSTDTQYF

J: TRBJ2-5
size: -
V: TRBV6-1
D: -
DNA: TGTGCCAGCATGGAATCCAGGGAGCAGTACTTC
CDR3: CASMESREQYF

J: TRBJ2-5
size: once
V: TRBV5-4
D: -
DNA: TGTGCCAGCAGCTACGCGCGGGACAGACAAGAGACCCAGTACTTC
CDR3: CASSYARDRQETQYF

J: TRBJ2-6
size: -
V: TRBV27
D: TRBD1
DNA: TGTGCCAGCAGTCCTCGGGACAGGGTTTTGCACTCTGGGGCCAACGTCCTGACTTTC
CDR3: CASSPRDRVLHSGANVLTF

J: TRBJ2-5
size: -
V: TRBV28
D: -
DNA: TGTGCCAGCAGTTTATATGGGAACGGACGGACCCAGTACTTC
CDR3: CASSLYGNGRTQYF

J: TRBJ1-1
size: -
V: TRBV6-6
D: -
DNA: TGTGCCAGCAGTCGGAGGGGGAACACTGAAGCTTTCTTT
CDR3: CASSRRGNTEAFF

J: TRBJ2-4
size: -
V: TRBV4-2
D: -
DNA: TGTGCCAGCAGCCAGGTTTTTCCGGGCATTCAGTACTTC
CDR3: CASSQVFPGIQYF

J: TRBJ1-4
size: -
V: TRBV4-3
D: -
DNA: TGCGCCAGCAATAAAAAAGCGGGGGCGGAGAATGAAAAACTGTTTTTT
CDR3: CASNKKAGAENEKLFF

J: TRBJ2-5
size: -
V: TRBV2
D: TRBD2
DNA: TGTGCCAGCAGTCCACCCGGGACTAGGGATAAAGAGACCCAGTACTTC
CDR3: CASSPPGTRDKETQYF

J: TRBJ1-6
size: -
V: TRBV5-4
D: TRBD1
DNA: TGTGCCAGCAGCTCCCAGACAGGGCGCAATTCACCCCTCCACTTT
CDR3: CASSSQTGRNSPLHF

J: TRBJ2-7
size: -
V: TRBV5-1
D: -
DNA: TGCGCCAGCAGCTTGGTGGCAGGGAGCTCCTACGAGCAGTACTTC
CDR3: CASSLVAGSSYEQYF

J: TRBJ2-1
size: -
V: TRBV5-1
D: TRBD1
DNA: TGCGCCAGCAGCTTAACCCCGGGACAGATAAACAATGAGCAGTTCTTC
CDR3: CASSLTPGQINNEQFF

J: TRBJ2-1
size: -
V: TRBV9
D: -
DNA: TGTGCCAATTACCGGGGGAGCCCCAATGAGCAGTTCTTC
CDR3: CANYRGSPNEQFF

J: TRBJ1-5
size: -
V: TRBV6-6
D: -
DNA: TGTGCCAGCACCTCCTATAAAGGCTCATATCTTCAGCCCCAGCATTTT
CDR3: CASTSYKGSYLQPQHF